The clone carrying this T cell receptor (beta chain) occurred many times. Its antigen is unidentified. The sample comes from a study of T-cell reconstitution after alpha-beta-depleted transplantation in children. Unique molecular identifiers were incorporated during preparation of the TCRbeta library. Each CDR3 protein is one row after TCRdb ran MiXCR on the PCR reads. The table shows fewer than 250,000 distinct CDR3 sequences, with 7.5% to 9.5% occurring only once. Study observations and caveats: Several hundred graft clones that had expanded were reportedly the source of alpha-beta T cells about two months after transplant. Most T-cell counts and diversity one year after the transplant came from T cells that were newly produced. Surviving thymic progenitors and recipient T cells were the source of high TCRbeta diversity at day 60 in some patients.

Specimen: PBMCs, mostly from graft donor cells, collected 180 days after TCRalphabeta/CD19-depleted stem cell transplant. The receptor was isolated from a male patient younger than 18 who had a stem cell transplant for acute lymphoblastic leukemia, so the T cells may come from the graft donor.

The CDR3 reads CASSQDLGNVSPQHF. The CDR3 DNA is TGTGCCAGCAGCCAAGATCTCGGGAACGTAAGCCCCCAGCATTTT. The gene calls are TRBV4-2 and TRBJ1-5; D remains unclear. Germline CDR1 and CDR2: LGHNA and YNFKEQ. V dropped 0 bases and J dropped 10 bases, with 16 bases sitting between them. This CDR3 has 15 amino acids.